This T cell receptor beta chain was retrieved from a study of blood T cell repertoires in COVID-19. In the study overall: Sites across the United States, Italy and Spain contributed samples from acute and convalescent COVID-19.

Seattle participants joined during active infection and were tracked over time. CDR3 size: 15 residues. V gave up 3 bases and J gave up 1 base, with 11 bases separating them. The germline CDR1 and CDR2 sequences are LNHNV and YYDKDF (reference sequence). How the authors handled the data: Amplified reference gene primers provided the basis for estimating nucleated cell counts. TCRdb keeps only in-frame clones here, not all; method: immunoSEQ multiplex PCR. The D gene and trimming were derived from the DNA, and the V and J assignments and clone size from that table. The table includes 200,000 to 300,000 clones, 85% to 90% detected once.

The sequence was obtained from a woman between 55 and 75 years old with COVID-19, enrolled during active disease. The chain employs TRBV15 and TRBJ2-3; D gene unclear. Sample: peripheral blood. CDR3 loop: CATSSSLTGTDTQYF. In DNA form, the CDR3 reads TGTGCCACCAGCAGTTCCCTGACTGGCACAGATACGCAGTATTTT. Filled out from reference TRBV15 and TRBJ2-3, the complete variable domain reads DAMVIQNPRYQVTQFGKPVTLSCSQTLNHNVMYWYQQKSSQAPKLLFHYYDKDFNNEADTPDNFQSRRPNTSFCFLDIRSPGLGDTAMYLCATSSSLTGTDTQYFGPGTRLTVL.